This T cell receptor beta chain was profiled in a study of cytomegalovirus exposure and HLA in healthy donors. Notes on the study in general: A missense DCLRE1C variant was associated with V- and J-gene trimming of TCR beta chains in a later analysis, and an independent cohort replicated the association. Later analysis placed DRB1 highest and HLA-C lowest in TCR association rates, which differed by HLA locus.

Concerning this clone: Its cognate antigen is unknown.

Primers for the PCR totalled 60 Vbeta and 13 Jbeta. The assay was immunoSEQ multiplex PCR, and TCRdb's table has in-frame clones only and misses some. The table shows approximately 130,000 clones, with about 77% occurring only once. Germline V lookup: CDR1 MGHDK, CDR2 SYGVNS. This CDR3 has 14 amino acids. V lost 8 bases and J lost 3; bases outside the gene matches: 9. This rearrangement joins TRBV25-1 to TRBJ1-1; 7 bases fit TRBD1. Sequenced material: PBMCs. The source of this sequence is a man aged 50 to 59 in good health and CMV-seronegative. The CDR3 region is CASQGRDSYTEAFF. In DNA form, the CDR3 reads TGTGCCAGCCAGGGCCGGGACAGTTACACTGAAGCTTTCTTT. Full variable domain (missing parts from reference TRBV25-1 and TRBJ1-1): EADIYQTPRYLVIGTGKKITLECSQTMGHDKMYWYQQDPGMELHLIHYSYGVNSTEKGDLSSESTVSRIRTEHFPLTLESARPSHTSQYLCASQGRDSYTEAFFGQGTRLTVV.